The 2 T cell receptor beta chains below all came from one sample that was sequenced in a study of blood T cell repertoires in COVID-19. The table came from immunoSEQ multiplex PCR; TCRdb's copy has only in-frame clones and leaves some out. The repertoire includes 150,000 to 200,000 clones, roughly 89% of them detected once, and roughly an eighth sits in the top ten. The sequenced material came from peripheral blood. The receptors were sampled from a woman in her seventies with COVID-19, enrolled during active disease.

This clone was seen once. The chain combines TRBV25-1 with TRBJ2-5; a weak D match, TRBD1 (5 bases). V gave up 5 bases and J gave up 4 bases, with 17 bases separating them. The germline V gene encodes CDR1 MGHDK and CDR2 SYGVNS. The CDR3 has 15 residues. CDR3 amino acids: CASSSGQPIAETQYF. DNA of the CDR3: TGTGCCAGCAGTTCCGGACAACCGATCGCAGAGACCCAGTACTTC.

The V gene is TRBV6-6, the J gene TRBJ1-3; TRBD1 agrees at 8 bases. Germline CDR1 is MNHNY and CDR2 is SVGAGI (reference sequence). V lost 5 bases to trimming and J lost 4 bases; unmatched junction nucleotides: 7. This CDR3 spans 15 amino acids. The CDR3 is CASSMKTGGGNTIYF. The CDR3 region has the DNA TGTGCCAGCAGTATGAAAACAGGGGGAGGAAACACCATATATTTT.